The 10 T cell receptor beta chains below come from one sample, sequenced in a study of neurological immune-mediated disorders. TCRdb recomputed calls from the 5' RACE reads with MiXCR, one row per CDR3 protein. The sample contains 40,000 or so distinct CDR3 sequences, roughly 13% of which appear only once. Sequencing was carried out using PBMCs. The receptors here all came from a woman between 45 and 60 years old with HTLV-1-associated myelopathy (HAM/TSP).

To note about this clonotype: The junction departs from germline at one end; a sequencing error may be responsible. The chain couples TRBV20-1 to TRBJ2-2; 9 bases align to TRBD2. Germline V gene data show CDR1 as DFQATT and CDR2 as SNEGSKA (reference sequence). CDR3 length: 16 residues. The CDR3 protein is CSASLVAGVNTGERFF. The CDR3 coding sequence is TGCAGTGCTAGCTTGGTAGCGGGGGTAAACACCGGGGAGCGGTTTTTT.

This clonotype was counted at least ten times. The rearrangement joins TRBV7-9 to TRBJ1-5, with 9 bases fitting TRBD1. V shed 0 bases, J shed 1 base, and the junction held 4 bases outside the gene matches. CDR3 size: 17 residues. The V gene's germline CDR1 is SEHNR and CDR2 FQNEAQ (reference sequence). The CDR3 bases are TGTGCCAGCAGCTTAGCCTTCGGACAGGGGAGCAATCAGCCCCAGCATTTT. Protein: CASSLAFGQGSNQPQHF.

This sequence joins TRBV27 and TRBJ2-7; D not certain. V was cut by 10 bases and J by 0 bases, with 16 bases left in between. The CDR3 consists of 14 residues. Germline V lookup: CDR1 MNHEY, CDR2 SMNVEV (reference sequence). CDR3 coding DNA: TGTGCCAACACTGTGACCGGCTACTCCTACGAGCAGTACTTC. This gives the protein CANTVTGYSYEQYF.

This clonotype has a count of ten or more. The genes are TRBV5-1 and TRBJ1-2; D unresolved. Trimming left V 4 bases short and J 6 bases short, with 13 bases between. Germline loops: CDR1 SGHRS, CDR2 YFSETQ. The CDR3 length is 13 residues. For the CDR3, the DNA is TGCGCCAGCAGCCCGACCTTTCGGGATGGCTACACCTTC. Translation: CASSPTFRDGYTF.

This clonotype has at least ten counts. This rearrangement joins TRBV10-3 to TRBJ1-2, with D tentatively TRBD1 (6 bases). Germline V gene data show CDR1 as ENHRY and CDR2 as SYGVKD. V dropped 6 bases and J dropped 7 bases, with 27 bases sitting between them. The CDR3 consists of 17 residues. The CDR3 loop reads CAISSPSSGQIKVGYTF. CDR3 sequence (DNA): TGTGCCATCAGCTCACCATCTTCGGGACAAATCAAAGTTGGCTACACCTTC.

This clonotype was observed many times. The rearrangement uses TRBV27 and TRBJ2-2; a possible D gene is TRBD2 (6 bases). From germline, CDR1 is MNHEY and CDR2 SMNVEV (reference sequence). V was trimmed by 0 bases and J by 1 base, leaving 12 bases between them. The CDR3 has 17 residues. The CDR3 DNA sequence: TGTGCCAGCAGTTTATCCGGGGGACCGGAGAACACCGGGGAGCTGTTTTTT. Its protein product is CASSLSGGPENTGELFF.

In this sample, this clonotype turned up many times. This chain joins TRBV7-9 and TRBJ2-5; 7 bases match TRBD1. With 8 bases clipped from V and 5 bases from J, the junction kept 5 bases outside the gene matches. The germline CDR1 and CDR2 sequences are SEHNR and FQNEAQ (reference sequence). The CDR3 runs to 12 residues. The CDR3 is CASQGVGETQYF. For the CDR3, the DNA is TGTGCCAGCCAGGGGGTAGGGGAGACCCAGTACTTC.

This clonotype came up many times. The V and J genes are TRBV3-1 and TRBJ2-5; D not resolved. Trimming removed 5 bases from V and 2 bases from J, with 15 bases in between. Germline CDR1 is LGHDT and CDR2 is YNNKEL (reference sequence). This CDR3 comprises 15 residues. The CDR3 loop reads CASSFGAVRQETQYF. Here the CDR3 DNA reads TGTGCCAGCAGCTTCGGCGCGGTCAGACAAGAGACCCAGTACTTC.

At least ten counts were recorded for this clonotype. Germline and junction disagree at one end, which may indicate a read error. As DNA, the CDR3 is TGTGCCAGCAGCTTAGGGATCGGGACAGATACGCAGTATTTT. Residues: CASSLGIGTDTQYF. The chain joins TRBV12-3 or TRBV12-4 to TRBJ2-3; no definite D call. The CDR3 has 14 amino acids.

This clonotype was seen a handful of times. V and J are TRBV5-4 and TRBJ1-1, with D possibly TRBD1 on 5 matching bases. V shed 0 bases and J shed 6 bases, with 12 bases lying between them. Per germline, CDR1 SGHNT and CDR2 YYREEE (reference sequence). The CDR3 is 14 residues long. The CDR3 loop is CASSLEQGSAEAFF. CDR3 sequence (DNA): TGTGCCAGCAGCTTGGAGCAGGGTTCGGCTGAAGCTTTCTTT.